The present T cell receptor beta chain was sequenced within a study of T cells in Graves' hyperthyroidism and ophthalmopathy. Germline V gene data show CDR1 as ENHRY and CDR2 as SYGVKD. There are 17 residues in the CDR3. The V and J ends lost 0 bases and 2 bases, in that order; junction bases with no gene match: 6. This clonotype showed up just a few times. The source material, RNA transcripts, was used to amplify TCR beta CDR3 regions. The HTBI primer set drove a first-round RT-PCR of the TCR CDR3. TCRdb fed the multiplex PCR reads into MiXCR, producing one record per CDR3 protein. Among around 440,000 distinct CDR3 sequences listed, approximately 14% were seen once. Recently diagnosed hyperthyroidism of less than 2 months' duration affected patients aged 18 to 65.

Sequenced input: blood. The sequence came from a woman aged 18-30 years with Graves' hyperthyroidism. V is TRBV10-3 and J is TRBJ2-3, with 9 nucleotides matching TRBD2. The CDR3, as DNA: TGTGCCATCAGTGAGTCGGTCGGCGGGAGGGCCACAGATACGCAGTATTTT. Translating it yields CAISESVGGRATDTQYF.